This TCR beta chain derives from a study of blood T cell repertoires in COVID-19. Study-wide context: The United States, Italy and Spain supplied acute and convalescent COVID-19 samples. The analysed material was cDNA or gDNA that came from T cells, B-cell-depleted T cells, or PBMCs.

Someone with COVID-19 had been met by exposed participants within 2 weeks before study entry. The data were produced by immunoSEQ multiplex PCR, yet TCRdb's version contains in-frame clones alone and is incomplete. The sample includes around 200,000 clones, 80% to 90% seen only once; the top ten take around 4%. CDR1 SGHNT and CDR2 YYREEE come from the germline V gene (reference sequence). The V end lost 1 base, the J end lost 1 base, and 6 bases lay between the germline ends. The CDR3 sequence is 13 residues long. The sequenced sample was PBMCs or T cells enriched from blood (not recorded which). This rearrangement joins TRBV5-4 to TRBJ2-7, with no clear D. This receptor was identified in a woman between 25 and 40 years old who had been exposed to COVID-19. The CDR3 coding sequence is TGTGCCAGCAGCTTGTCCCAATCCTACGAGCAGTACTTC. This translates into CASSLSQSYEQYF.